The 17 T cell receptor beta chains reported below all come from one sample, sequenced in a study of T cell responses to AZD1222 COVID-19 vaccine (dated by TCRdb to about 2021). The library was produced with the immunoSEQ multiplex PCR assay. The table comes from immuneACCESS by way of TCRdb, which keeps in-frame sequences with V and J called. Part of the clones is missing from these tables; in studies checked, under half for an unresolved V gene and the rest for unknown reasons. Within this sample are approximately 76,000 clones, with under 95% of them counted one time only. Of the sample, less than 5.5% falls within the top ten clones. The time point label for this specimen denotes: baseline before first vaccination. The intended sense of this specimen's treatment or condition label: meningococcal conjugate vaccine given as trial control. The material was peripheral blood, obtained on day 0 of MenACWY control vaccination. Receptors originate from an adult in good health.

The chain links TRBV5-4 to TRBJ2-5; 7 nucleotides match TRBD2. Looked up from germline, CDR1 is SGHNT and CDR2 is YYREEE (reference sequence). With V trimmed by 4 bases and J by 5 bases, 11 bases remained unmatched. The CDR3 totals 15 residues. The CDR3 spells CASSPSGGSSETQYF. As DNA, the CDR3 is TGTGCCAGCAGCCCCTCGGGCGGGAGTTCGGAGACCCAGTACTTC.

CDR3 region: CASSPGSPLHF. The DNA for the CDR3 is TGTGCCAGCAGTCCAGGTTCACCCCTCCACTTT. The genes are TRBV6-1 and TRBJ1-6, with D uncertain. Germline assignment: CDR1 MNHNS and CDR2 SASEGT. The length of the CDR3 is 11 residues. V lost 5 bases and J 9 bases, leaving 5 bases between the germline ends.

The genes are TRBV27 and TRBJ1-2, with no clear D. The CDR3 covers 13 residues. Looked up from germline, CDR1 is MNHEY and CDR2 is SMNVEV (reference sequence). V was trimmed by 5 bases and J by 4 bases, leaving 11 bases between them. The CDR3 region is CASSKTMAYGYTF. The CDR3 nucleotides read TGTGCCAGCAGTAAGACCATGGCCTATGGCTACACCTTC.

The rearrangement uses TRBV12-3 or TRBV12-4 and TRBJ2-7, with no clear D. The CDR3 is made up of 12 amino acids. V lost 3 bases and J lost 4, with 7 bases in between. CDR3 sequence: CASSFGYYEQYF. CDR3 DNA sequence: TGTGCCAGCAGTTTTGGGTATTACGAGCAGTACTTC.

The V gene is TRBV19, the J gene TRBJ2-1; D possibly corresponds to TRBD2 (5 bases). Germline V gene lookup returns CDR1 LNHDA and CDR2 SQIVND (reference sequence). Trimming took off 9 bases at V and 8 bases at J, with 11 bases between the two ends. The CDR3 runs to 11 residues. The DNA for the CDR3 is TGTGCCAGAACACTAGGGTATGAGCAGTTCTTC. Translated, it gives CARTLGYEQFF.

The rearrangement uses TRBV14 and TRBJ1-1; D is unclear. This CDR3 is 15 amino acids long. The V gene's germline CDR1 is SGHDN and CDR2 FVKESK. Trimming pared 0 bases from V and 1 base from J, leaving 9 bases between. The CDR3 nucleotides read TGTGCCAGCAGCCAAGACGTAGGACCGAACACTGAAGCTTTCTTT. It encodes CASSQDVGPNTEAFF.

The genes are TRBV28 and TRBJ1-1; 7 bases align to TRBD1. Germline CDR1 is MDHEN and CDR2 is SYDVKM. The CDR3 is 14 amino acids. V lost 4 bases, J lost 4 bases, and 6 bases stayed unmatched. CDR3 sequence: CASSYETGSTEAFF. The CDR3 coding sequence is TGTGCCAGCAGTTACGAGACAGGGAGCACTGAAGCTTTCTTT. The full variable domain, with the rest looked up from reference TRBV28 and TRBJ1-1, is DVKVTQSSRYLVKRTGEKVFLECVQDMDHENMFWYRQDPGLGLRLIYFSYDVKMKEKGDIPEGYSVSREKKERFSLILESASTNQTSMYLCASSYETGSTEAFFGQGTRLTVV.

This clone was detected once. V usage is TRBV24-1 and J usage is TRBJ2-7; 12 bases line up with TRBD2. CDR1 and CDR2 from the germline V gene are KGHDR and SFDVKD. The CDR3 loop spans 15 amino acids. The V segment lost 3 bases and the J segment 6 bases; nucleotides outside the gene matches: 5. The CDR3: CATSDRLAGVGEQYF. The CDR3 DNA is TGTGCCACCAGTGATCGACTAGCGGGAGTTGGCGAGCAGTACTTC.

The rearrangement joins TRBV7-3 to TRBJ2-5, with D tentatively TRBD1 (6 bases). This CDR3 has 14 residues. The germline V gene has CDR1 SGHTA and CDR2 FQGTGA. V was pared by 5 bases and J by 7 bases, with 17 bases between. CDR3 DNA: TGTGCCAGCAGCCCCTATCAGGGGCACGGGACCCAGTACTTC. It specifies CASSPYQGHGTQYF.

This chain connects TRBV4-3 to TRBJ2-3, with 13 bases aligning to TRBD2. The CDR3 is made up of 17 amino acids. V dropped 0 bases and J dropped 5; count of bases not matched to a gene: 5. Per the germline V gene, CDR1 is LGHNA and CDR2 is YSLEER. The CDR3 DNA reads as TGCGCCAGCAGCCAAGAACTAGCGGGAGGGCCGGGAGATACGCAGTATTTT. Its translation is CASSQELAGGPGDTQYF.

The rearrangement joins TRBV11-2 to TRBJ2-7; D possibly corresponds to TRBD2 (6 bases). The CDR3 loop spans 15 amino acids. Germline lookup yields CDR1 SGHAT and CDR2 FQNNGV. Between the trimmed V and J ends, which lost 6 bases and 2 bases, there was a span of 17 bases. CDR3 loop: CASSSRDLPTYEQYF. CDR3 in DNA: TGTGCCAGCAGTTCACGGGACTTACCGACCTACGAGCAGTACTTC.

The V gene is TRBV7-3, the J gene TRBJ2-2; TRBD1 might be the D (5 bases). V was trimmed by 4 bases and J by 2 bases, leaving 11 bases between them. Per germline, CDR1 SGHTA and CDR2 FQGTGA. This CDR3 region has 15 residues. The DNA for the CDR3 is TGTGCCAGCAGCTCCGCCGACAGAAACACCGGGGAGCTGTTTTTT. Translating it yields CASSSADRNTGELFF. The full variable domain, completed using reference TRBV7-3 and TRBJ2-2, is GAGVSQTPSNKVTEKGKYVELRCDPISGHTALYWYRQSLGQGPEFLIYFQGTGAADDSGLPNDRFFAVRPEGSVSTLKIQRTERGDSAVYLCASSSADRNTGELFFGEGSRLTVL.

V gene TRBV3-1 (or the pseudogene TRBV3-2) combines with J gene TRBJ2-5; no clear D. Trimming left V 2 bases short and J 5 bases short, with 3 bases between. This CDR3 spans 11 amino acids. Germline CDR1 LGHDT, CDR2 YNNKEL (reference sequence). In nucleotides, the CDR3 is TGTGCCAGCAGCCAAATCGAGACCCAGTACTTC. Translating it yields CASSQIETQYF.

The genes are TRBV29-1 and TRBJ1-1; 11 nucleotides match TRBD1. V was clipped by 3 bases and J by 1 base; unmatched bases: 4. The CDR3 contains 15 residues. Per germline, CDR1 SQVTM and CDR2 ANQGSEA. The CDR3 DNA follows: TGCAGCGTTGAGGGGACAGGGGGGGCGAACACTGAAGCTTTCTTT. It is translated as CSVEGTGGANTEAFF.

The chain employs TRBV10-1 and TRBJ2-2; D not certain. Germline loops: CDR1 WNHNN, CDR2 SYGVQD (reference sequence). The V end lost 3 bases, the J end lost 2 bases, and 4 bases lay between the germline ends. The length of the CDR3 is 13 residues. As DNA, the CDR3 is TGCGCCAGCAGTGAAGATAACACCGGGGAGCTGTTTTTT. It specifies CASSEDNTGELFF.

The gene calls are TRBV24-1 and TRBJ2-7; D is uncertain. Deletions cut 3 bases from V and 0 bases from J, with 23 bases between. Germline-derived CDR1 and CDR2 are KGHDR and SFDVKD. The length of the CDR3 is 19 residues. In DNA, the CDR3 is TGTGCCACCAGTGATCCCGAGCCCCTACTCCAGGTTCGCTCCTACGAGCAGTACTTC. Residues: CATSDPEPLLQVRSYEQYF.

V gene TRBV6-5 combines with J gene TRBJ1-5; D perhaps matches TRBD1 (5 bases). The CDR3 covers 11 residues. Germline lookup yields CDR1 MNHEY and CDR2 SVGAGI. V lost 11 bases and J 6 bases, leaving 11 bases between the germline ends. Here the CDR3 DNA reads TGTGCCGGGGGGACCGGTCAGCCCCAGCATTTT. Translation gives CAGGTGQPQHF.